This T cell receptor (beta chain) is drawn from a study of T cell responses to AZD1222 COVID-19 vaccine. General observations from the study: The donor group comprised mostly white British people and more females; the analysis possibly underestimated clonal diversity. It was only after the peak T cell response that any repertoires were sampled.

In its sample, this clone was seen once. Its target is not known. Germline CDR1 reads MRHNA; CDR2 reads SNTAGT. V was trimmed by 4 bases and J by 1 base, leaving 15 bases between them. This CDR3 spans 16 amino acids. Generated by immunoSEQ multiplex PCR, the TCRdb table keeps only in-frame clones and is missing some. Among roughly 140,000 clones listed, about 91% were seen once. Here the sequenced sample was peripheral blood, taken on day 0 of AZD1222 vaccination. The TCR comes from an adult in good health. J is TRBJ2-3 and V is TRBV6-4, with D perhaps matching TRBD2 (6 bases). CDR3 coding DNA: TGTGCCAGCAGTGGAATACCGGGAGCGGGCACAGATACGCAGTATTTT. Its protein is CASSGIPGAGTDTQYF.